This TCR beta chain was observed in a study of cytomegalovirus exposure and HLA in healthy donors. General study results and limits: Reported results showed that the classifier diagnosed cytomegalovirus status with high specificity and sensitivity. There were several of the most significant clusters that appeared linked to common viral pathogens in a later analysis.

This CDR3 contains 13 residues. The V segment lost 6 bases and the J segment 2 bases; nucleotides outside the gene matches: 4. CDR1 and CDR2 from the germline V gene are SGHDN and FVKESK. The PCR had 60 Vbeta and 13 Jbeta primers. Sequencing was performed with immunoSEQ multiplex PCR; in TCRdb, only in-frame clones are kept and a portion is missing. The repertoire holds some 150,000 clones, with 80% as singletons. In regard to this clone: What it recognizes is unknown.

This rearrangement joins TRBV14 to TRBJ2-7, with TRBD2 identical over 7 bases. The sequenced sample consisted of PBMCs. This clonotype was sampled from a man aged 50 or older in good health and CMV-seronegative. As DNA, the CDR3 is TGTGCCAGCAGGGAGGCGGGGGCCTACGAGCAGTACTTC. Protein sequence: CASREAGAYEQYF.